This paragraph reports one T cell receptor (beta chain). Its matching antigen is unknown. A much larger clone differs by one base, so this may be a read error. The CDR3 consists of 15 residues. RNA was extracted from bulk tissue without any cell sorting. More than 3 cm separated this lung sample from the edge of the tumor. Chemotherapy-naive patients with new lung cancer underwent thoracic surgery in China, August–November 2014. This sample is drawn from a study of tumor and adjacent non-tumor tissue in lung cancer. At the level of the study: Patients were aged about 30 to 85, fewer than twelve men and about 5 women, stage I to III.

General study findings and limits: Normal lung showed higher cumulative top 100 clone frequency than tumor. TCR diversity was significantly greater in tumor than normal lung tissue.

TCRbeta libraries were built with three rounds of nested PCR, modified from ARM-PCR. TCRdb reprocessed the multiplex PCR reads via MiXCR and lists one record per CDR3 protein. The sample includes around 99,000 distinct CDR3 sequences, 60% to 65% seen only once; the top ten take under 20%. The source of this sequence is a man aged 55 to 70 with non-small cell lung cancer. The J gene is TRBJ2-7, the V gene TRBV12-3 or TRBV12-4; 10 bases map to TRBD2. The sequenced sample consisted of distant non-tumor lung tissue. This chain's CDR3 is CAGSLALTSGYEQYF. The CDR3 DNA sequence: TGTGCCGGCAGTTTAGCTTTGACTAGCGGGTACGAGCAGTACTTC.